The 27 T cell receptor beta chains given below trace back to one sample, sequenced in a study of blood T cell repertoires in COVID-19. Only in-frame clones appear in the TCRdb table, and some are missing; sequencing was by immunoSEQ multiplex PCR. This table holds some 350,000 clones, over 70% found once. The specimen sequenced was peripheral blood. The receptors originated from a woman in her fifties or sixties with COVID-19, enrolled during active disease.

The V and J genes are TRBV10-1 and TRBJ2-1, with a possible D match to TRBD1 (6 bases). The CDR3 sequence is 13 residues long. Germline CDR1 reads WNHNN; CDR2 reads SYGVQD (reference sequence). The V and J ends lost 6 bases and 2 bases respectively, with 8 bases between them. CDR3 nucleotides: TGCGCCAGCAGCCGGGACACCTACAATGAGCAGTTCTTC. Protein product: CASSRDTYNEQFF.

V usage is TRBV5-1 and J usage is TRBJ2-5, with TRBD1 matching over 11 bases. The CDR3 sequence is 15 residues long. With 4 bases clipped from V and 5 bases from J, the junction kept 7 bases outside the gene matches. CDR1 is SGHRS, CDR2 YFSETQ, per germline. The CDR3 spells CASSIGQGAWETQYF. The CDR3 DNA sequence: TGCGCCAGCAGCATAGGACAGGGGGCTTGGGAGACCCAGTACTTC.

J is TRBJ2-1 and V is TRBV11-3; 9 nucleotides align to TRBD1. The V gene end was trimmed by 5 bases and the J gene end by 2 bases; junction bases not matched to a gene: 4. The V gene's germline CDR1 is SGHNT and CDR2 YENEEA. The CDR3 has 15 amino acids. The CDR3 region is CASSPWTGAYNEQFF. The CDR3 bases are TGTGCCAGCAGCCCATGGACAGGGGCCTACAATGAGCAGTTCTTC.

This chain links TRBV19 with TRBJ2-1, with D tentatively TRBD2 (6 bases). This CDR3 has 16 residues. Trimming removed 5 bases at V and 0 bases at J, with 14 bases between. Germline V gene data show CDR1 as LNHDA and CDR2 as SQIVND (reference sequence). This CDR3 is CASSVDYRSSYNEQFF. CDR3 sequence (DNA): TGTGCCAGTAGTGTGGACTACAGGAGCTCCTACAATGAGCAGTTCTTC. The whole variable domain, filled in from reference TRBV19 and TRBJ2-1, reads DGGITQSPKYLFRKEGQNVTLSCEQNLNHDAMYWYRQDPGQGLRLIYYSQIVNDFQKGDIAEGYSVSREKKESFPLTVTSAQKNPTAFYLCASSVDYRSSYNEQFFGPGTRLTVL.

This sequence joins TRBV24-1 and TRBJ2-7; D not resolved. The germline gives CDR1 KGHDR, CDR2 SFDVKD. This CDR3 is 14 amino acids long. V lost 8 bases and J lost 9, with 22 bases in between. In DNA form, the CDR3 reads TGTGCCACCACTACGCAATTTCTAGGATTTTCGCAGTACTTC. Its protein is CATTTQFLGFSQYF.

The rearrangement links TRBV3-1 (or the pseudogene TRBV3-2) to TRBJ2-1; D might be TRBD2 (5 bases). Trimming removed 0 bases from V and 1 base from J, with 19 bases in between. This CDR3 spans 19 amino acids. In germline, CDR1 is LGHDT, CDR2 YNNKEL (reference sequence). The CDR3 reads CASSQERGGAGFSYNEQFF. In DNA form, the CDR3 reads TGTGCCAGCAGCCAAGAACGAGGAGGAGCCGGATTTTCCTACAATGAGCAGTTCTTC.

CDR3 coding DNA: TGTGCCAGCAACAAATACGGGACAGATTACGAGCAGTACTTC. Protein sequence: CASNKYGTDYEQYF. This chain joins TRBV25-1 and TRBJ2-7, with 7 bases matching TRBD1. CDR3 length: 14 amino acids. V shed 7 bases, J shed 4 bases, and the junction held 10 bases outside the gene matches. Germline CDR1 reads MGHDK; CDR2 reads SYGVNS.

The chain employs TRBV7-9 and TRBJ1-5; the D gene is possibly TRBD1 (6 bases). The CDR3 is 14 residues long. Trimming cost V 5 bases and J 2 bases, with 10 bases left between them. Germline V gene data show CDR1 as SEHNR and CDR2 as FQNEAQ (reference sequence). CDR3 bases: TGTGCCAGCAGCCAAGAGGGGGGCAATCAGCCCCAGCATTTT. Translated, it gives CASSQEGGNQPQHF. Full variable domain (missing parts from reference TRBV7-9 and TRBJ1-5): DTGVSQNPRHKITKRGQNVTFRCDPISEHNRLYWYRQTLGQGPEFLTYFQNEAQLEKSRLLSDRFSAERPKGSFSTLEIQRTEQGDSAMYLCASSQEGGNQPQHFGDGTRLSIL.

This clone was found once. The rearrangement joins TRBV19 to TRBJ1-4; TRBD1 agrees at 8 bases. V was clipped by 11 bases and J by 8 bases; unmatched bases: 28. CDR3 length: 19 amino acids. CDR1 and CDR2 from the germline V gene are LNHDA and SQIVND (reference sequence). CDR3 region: CAPTDDLGQALGRVEKLFF. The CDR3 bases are TGTGCCCCTACCGATGACTTGGGACAGGCCCTGGGAAGGGTCGAAAAACTGTTTTTT.

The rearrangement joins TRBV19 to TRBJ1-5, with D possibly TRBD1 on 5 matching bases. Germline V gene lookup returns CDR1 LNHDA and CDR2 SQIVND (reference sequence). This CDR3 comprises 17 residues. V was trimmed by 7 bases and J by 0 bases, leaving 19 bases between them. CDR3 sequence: CASTAGRGSPSNQPQHF. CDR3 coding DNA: TGTGCCAGTACCGCAGGGCGGGGTTCCCCTAGCAATCAGCCCCAGCATTTT.

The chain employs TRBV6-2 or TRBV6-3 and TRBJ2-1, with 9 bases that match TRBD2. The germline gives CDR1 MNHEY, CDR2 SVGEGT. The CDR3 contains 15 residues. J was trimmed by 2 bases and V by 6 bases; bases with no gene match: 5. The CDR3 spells CASSSSGGTYNEQFF. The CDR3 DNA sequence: TGTGCCAGCAGCTCAAGCGGGGGGACCTACAATGAGCAGTTCTTC.

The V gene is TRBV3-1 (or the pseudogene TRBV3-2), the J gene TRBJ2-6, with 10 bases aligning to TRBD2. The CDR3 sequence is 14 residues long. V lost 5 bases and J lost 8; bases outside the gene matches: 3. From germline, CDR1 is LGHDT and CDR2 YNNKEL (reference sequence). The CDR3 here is CASSWTSGSNVLTF. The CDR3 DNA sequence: TGTGCCAGCAGCTGGACTAGCGGATCCAACGTCCTGACTTTC.

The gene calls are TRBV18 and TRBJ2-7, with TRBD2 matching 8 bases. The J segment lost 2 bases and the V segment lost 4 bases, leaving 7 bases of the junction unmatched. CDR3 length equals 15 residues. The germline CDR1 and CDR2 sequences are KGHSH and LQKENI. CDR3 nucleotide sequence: TGTGCCAGCTCACAAAATAGCGGGATGGCCTACGAGCAGTACTTC. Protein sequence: CASSQNSGMAYEQYF. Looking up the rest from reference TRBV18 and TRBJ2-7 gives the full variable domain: NAGVMQNPRHLVRRRGQEARLRCSPMKGHSHVYWYRQLPEEGLKFMVYLQKENIIDESGMPKERFSAEFPKEGPSILRIQQVVRGDSAAYFCASSQNSGMAYEQYFGPGTRLTVT.

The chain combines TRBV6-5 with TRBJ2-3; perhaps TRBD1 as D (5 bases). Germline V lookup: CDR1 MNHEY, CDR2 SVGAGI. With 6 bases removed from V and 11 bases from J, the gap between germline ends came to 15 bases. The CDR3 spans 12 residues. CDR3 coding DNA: TGTGCCAGCAGAATCCCAGGGTATATGCAGTATTTT. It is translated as CASRIPGYMQYF.

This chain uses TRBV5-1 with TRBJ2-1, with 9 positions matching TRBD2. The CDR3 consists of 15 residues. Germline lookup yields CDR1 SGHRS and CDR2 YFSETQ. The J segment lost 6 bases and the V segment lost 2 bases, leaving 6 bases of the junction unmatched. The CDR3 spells CASSLQAGGGNEQFF. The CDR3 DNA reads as TGCGCCAGCAGCTTACAAGCGGGAGGCGGCAATGAGCAGTTCTTC.

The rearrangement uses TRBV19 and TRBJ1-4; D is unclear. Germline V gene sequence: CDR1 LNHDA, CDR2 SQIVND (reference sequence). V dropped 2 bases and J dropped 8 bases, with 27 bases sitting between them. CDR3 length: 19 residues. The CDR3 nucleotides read TGTGCCAGTAGTATAAGATATGAAAAGTCCTTGGAGAATGGAGAAAAACTGTTTTTT. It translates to CASSIRYEKSLENGEKLFF.

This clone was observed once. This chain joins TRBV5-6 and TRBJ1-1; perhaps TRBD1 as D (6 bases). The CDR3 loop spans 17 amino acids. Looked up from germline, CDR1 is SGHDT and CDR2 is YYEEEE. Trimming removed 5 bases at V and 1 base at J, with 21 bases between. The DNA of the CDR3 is TGTGCCAGCAGGTTTACAGGGAAGGGGTTCTCGAACACTGAAGCTTTCTTT. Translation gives CASRFTGKGFSNTEAFF.

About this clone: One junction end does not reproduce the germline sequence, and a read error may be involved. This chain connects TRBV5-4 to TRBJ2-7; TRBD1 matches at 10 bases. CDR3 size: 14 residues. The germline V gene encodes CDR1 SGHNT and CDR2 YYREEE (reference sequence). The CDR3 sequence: CASSSDRGRVVVHF. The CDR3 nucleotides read TGTGCCAGCAGCTCCGACAGGGGGCGGGTGGTCGTCCACTTC.

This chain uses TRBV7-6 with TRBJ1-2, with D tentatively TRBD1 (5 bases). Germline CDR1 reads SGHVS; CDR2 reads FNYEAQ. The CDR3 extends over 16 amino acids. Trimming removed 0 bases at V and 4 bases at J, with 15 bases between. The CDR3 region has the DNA TGTGCCAGCAGCTTAGCTACAGGCTACTCTGGCTATGGCTACACCTTC. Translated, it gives CASSLATGYSGYGYTF.

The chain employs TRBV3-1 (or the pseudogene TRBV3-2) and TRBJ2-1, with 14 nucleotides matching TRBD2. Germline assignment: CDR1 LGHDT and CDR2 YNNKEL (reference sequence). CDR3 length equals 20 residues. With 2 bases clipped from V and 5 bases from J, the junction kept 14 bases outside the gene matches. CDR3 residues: CASSQPGTSGSVLRHNEQFF. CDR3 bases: TGTGCCAGCAGCCAACCCGGGACTAGCGGGAGCGTGTTACGGCACAATGAGCAGTTCTTC.

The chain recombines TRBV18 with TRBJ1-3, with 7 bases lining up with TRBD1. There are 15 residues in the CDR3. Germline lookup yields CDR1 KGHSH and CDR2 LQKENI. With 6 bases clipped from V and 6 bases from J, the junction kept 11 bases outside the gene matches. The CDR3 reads CASSLTGQDANTIYF. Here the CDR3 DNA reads TGTGCCAGCTCCCTTACCGGACAGGACGCAAACACCATATATTTT.

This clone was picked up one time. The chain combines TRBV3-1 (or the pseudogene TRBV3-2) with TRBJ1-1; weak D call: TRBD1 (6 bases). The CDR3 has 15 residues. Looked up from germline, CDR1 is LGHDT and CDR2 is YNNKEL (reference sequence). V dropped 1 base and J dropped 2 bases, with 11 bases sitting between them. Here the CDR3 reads CASSQVQGPNTEAFF. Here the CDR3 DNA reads TGTGCCAGCAGCCAAGTACAGGGTCCCAACACTGAAGCTTTCTTT.

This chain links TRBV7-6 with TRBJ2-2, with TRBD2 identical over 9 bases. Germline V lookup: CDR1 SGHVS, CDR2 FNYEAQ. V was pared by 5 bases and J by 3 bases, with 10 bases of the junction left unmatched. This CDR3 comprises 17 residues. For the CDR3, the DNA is TGTGCCAGCAGCCCCAGCCTAGCGGGATTGGACACCGGGGAGCTGTTTTTT. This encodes CASSPSLAGLDTGELFF.

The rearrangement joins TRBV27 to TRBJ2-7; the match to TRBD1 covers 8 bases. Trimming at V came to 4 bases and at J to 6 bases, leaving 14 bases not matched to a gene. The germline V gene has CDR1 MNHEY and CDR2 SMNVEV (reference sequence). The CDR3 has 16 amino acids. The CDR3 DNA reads TGTGCCAGCAGTTCGGGGACTTGGACAGGGCAGGGCGAGCAGTACTTC. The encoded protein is CASSSGTWTGQGEQYF.

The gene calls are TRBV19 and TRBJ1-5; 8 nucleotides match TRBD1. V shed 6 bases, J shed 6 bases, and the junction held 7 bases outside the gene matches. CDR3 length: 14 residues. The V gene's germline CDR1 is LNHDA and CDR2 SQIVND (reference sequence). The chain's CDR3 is CASSLQGEGQPQHF. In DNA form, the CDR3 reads TGTGCCAGTAGCTTACAGGGGGAGGGTCAGCCCCAGCATTTT.

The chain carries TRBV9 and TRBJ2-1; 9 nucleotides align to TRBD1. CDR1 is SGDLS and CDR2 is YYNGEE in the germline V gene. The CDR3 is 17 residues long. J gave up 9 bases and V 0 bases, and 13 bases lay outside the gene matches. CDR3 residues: CASSVVGGTGTAGEQFF. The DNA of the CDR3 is TGTGCCAGCAGCGTAGTAGGTGGGACAGGGACCGCCGGTGAGCAGTTCTTC.

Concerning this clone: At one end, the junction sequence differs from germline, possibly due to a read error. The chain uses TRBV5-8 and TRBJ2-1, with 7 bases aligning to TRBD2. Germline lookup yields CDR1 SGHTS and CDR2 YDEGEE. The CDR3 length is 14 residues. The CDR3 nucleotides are TGTGCCAGCAGTTTGGGGGGGGTGAGGAATGAGCAGTTCTTC. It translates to CASSLGGVRNEQFF.